What follows are 29 T cell receptor beta chains derived from one specimen sequenced in a study of T cells expressing NK-cell markers. TCRdb reprocessed the 5' RACE reads and stores each CDR3 protein as one record, lacking DNA. This table holds 500,000 to 600,000 distinct CDR3 sequences. The sequenced sample was blood T cells: a sorted CD56 or NKG2C T cell subset, CD4+ or CD8+ T cells, or bulk PBMC T cells (not recorded which). These receptors all come from a man between 18 and 35 years old in good health.

This chain uses TRBV6-2 or TRBV6-3 with TRBJ2-1; TCRdb gives TRBD2 as the D gene, but with no DNA this cannot be confirmed. The CDR3 consists of 14 residues. CDR1 and CDR2 from the germline V gene are MNHEY and SVGEGT. The CDR3 sequence is CATSRPSVSNEQFF.

This chain connects TRBV11-2 to TRBJ1-1; TCRdb's D call of TRBD1 is untestable without DNA. The CDR3 is 13 amino acids. Germline V lookup: CDR1 SGHAT, CDR2 FQNNGV. This chain's CDR3 is CASSSTGGAEAFF.

The chain combines TRBV7-9 with TRBJ2-4; TCRdb reports TRBD1, a call that lacks DNA to check it against. The CDR3 is made up of 16 amino acids. The germline CDR1 and CDR2 sequences are SEHNR and FQNEAQ (reference sequence). The CDR3 sequence: CASSTSTGQGRNIQYF.

The chain uses TRBV5-1 and TRBJ2-1; TCRdb proposes TRBD1, but this gene call is untestable without DNA. CDR3 length: 13 amino acids. The germline CDR1 and CDR2 sequences are SGHRS and YFSETQ. The CDR3 region is CASSSPTGDEQFF.

This sequence joins TRBV7-8 and TRBJ2-2; the D gene TCRdb calls, TRBD2, cannot be checked with no DNA. In germline, CDR1 is SGHVS, CDR2 FQNEAQ. The CDR3 runs 18 residues. The CDR3 spells CASSLGLVRERNTGELFF.

This chain joins TRBV5-6 and TRBJ2-5; TCRdb's D call, TRBD1, is unchecked because there is no DNA. Germline CDR1 SGHDT, CDR2 YYEEEE. This CDR3 is 14 amino acids long. The CDR3 sequence: CASSDGTLGGTQYF.

V gene TRBV10-3 combines with J gene TRBJ2-2; TCRdb's assignment of TRBD1 cannot be checked, as there is no DNA. This CDR3 region has 17 residues. CDR1 and CDR2 from the germline V gene are ENHRY and SYGVKD. CDR3 sequence: CAISGPVQGPNTGELFF.

This chain joins TRBV25-1 and TRBJ2-1; TCRdb designates TRBD2, a call that cannot be tested without DNA. Germline assignment: CDR1 MGHDK and CDR2 SYGVNS. The CDR3 has 14 residues. CDR3 amino acids: CASGGLAGDDEQFF.

The chain recombines TRBV12-3 or TRBV12-4 with TRBJ2-1; TCRdb picks TRBD1, but there is no DNA to check that call. The CDR3 covers 16 residues. The CDR3 sequence is CASSFGQGRVDHEQFF.

This chain links TRBV20-1 with TRBJ2-3; the TRBD1 assignment by TCRdb is unverifiable without DNA. CDR1 is DFQATT and CDR2 is SNEGSKA in the germline V gene (reference sequence). The CDR3 totals 14 residues. CDR3 loop: CSAAPGLVPDTQYF.

The chain couples TRBV6-2 or TRBV6-3 to TRBJ2-5; the D call from TCRdb, TRBD2, cannot be confirmed without DNA. In germline, CDR1 is MNHEY, CDR2 SVGEGT. The CDR3 loop spans 13 amino acids. CDR3 amino acids: CASREGRGETQYF.

CDR3 region: CASSRLRDEQFF. The chain is built from TRBV12-3 or TRBV12-4 and TRBJ2-1; the D call from TCRdb, TRBD1, cannot be confirmed without DNA. The CDR3 runs to 12 residues.

The chain's CDR3 is CATSRDERERYEQFF. This chain connects TRBV15 to TRBJ2-1; TCRdb calls TRBD2, which cannot be checked without DNA. CDR3 length: 15 residues. Germline V gene sequence: CDR1 LNHNV, CDR2 YYDKDF (reference sequence).

This rearrangement joins TRBV6-1 to TRBJ2-5; without DNA, the TCRdb call of TRBD1 cannot be checked. In germline, CDR1 is MNHNS, CDR2 SASEGT. The CDR3 sequence is 14 residues long. CDR3 in amino acids: CASRGTASQETQYF.

The CDR3 loop is CASSIIYRRNTGELFF. V usage is TRBV19 and J usage is TRBJ2-2. In germline, CDR1 is LNHDA, CDR2 SQIVND (reference sequence). There are 16 residues in the CDR3.

The J gene is TRBJ2-1, the V gene TRBV12-3 or TRBV12-4; the TCRdb call, TRBD2, lacks DNA for checking. The CDR3 has 17 amino acids. The CDR3 reads CASSMGRLAGVSVEQFF.

V usage is TRBV12-3 or TRBV12-4 and J usage is TRBJ2-3; checking the TCRdb D call of TRBD1 is not possible without DNA. The CDR3 loop spans 15 amino acids. The CDR3 loop reads CASSPGLGKVHTQYF.

V gene TRBV5-1 combines with J gene TRBJ2-2; the TCRdb D gene call, TRBD2, has no DNA to confirm it. The germline V gene has CDR1 SGHRS and CDR2 YFSETQ. The CDR3 runs to 15 residues. The CDR3 protein is CASSAAGPGTGELFF. Complete variable domain (other parts from reference TRBV5-1 and TRBJ2-2): KAGVTQTPRYLIKTRGQQVTLSCSPISGHRSVSWYQQTPGQGLQFLFEYFSETQRNKGNFPGRFSGRQFSNSRSEMNVSTLELGDSALYLCASSAAGPGTGELFFGEGSRLTVL.

V is TRBV20-1 and J is TRBJ1-2. The CDR3 runs to 14 residues. Germline V gene lookup returns CDR1 DFQATT and CDR2 SNEGSKA (reference sequence). The CDR3 here is CSARAAQTNYGYTF.

The chain links TRBV7-9 to TRBJ2-3; TCRdb names TRBD2, which stays unverified in the absence of DNA. The CDR3 is made up of 15 amino acids. CDR1 is SEHNR and CDR2 is FQNEAQ in the germline V gene (reference sequence). CDR3: CASSRLVDGTDTQYF.

V is TRBV10-3 and J is TRBJ1-1; TCRdb proposes TRBD1, but this gene call is untestable without DNA. CDR1 and CDR2 (germline): ENHRY, SYGVKD. This CDR3 is built from 15 residues. CDR3: CAISESKGQTTEAFF.

The CDR3: CASSYLSGRGDEQYF. J is TRBJ2-7 and V is TRBV6-5; TCRdb picks TRBD1, but there is no DNA to check that call. The CDR3 is 15 amino acids. Germline-derived CDR1 and CDR2 are MNHEY and SVGAGI.

V and J are TRBV25-1 and TRBJ2-6. There are 13 residues in the CDR3. Germline V CDR1 and CDR2: MGHDK, SYGVNS. The CDR3 protein is CASLKWGANVLTF.

This chain links TRBV20-1 with TRBJ2-5; TCRdb lists TRBD2, though no DNA is available to test this call. This CDR3 comprises 17 residues. The germline CDR1 and CDR2 sequences are DFQATT and SNEGSKA (reference sequence). The CDR3 here is CSARASGRATGVETQYF.

J is TRBJ1-5 and V is TRBV7-9; the D call from TCRdb, TRBD1, cannot be confirmed without DNA. Germline V gives CDR1 SEHNR, CDR2 FQNEAQ (reference sequence). The CDR3 totals 15 residues. CDR3 amino acids: CASSRSGRSNQPQHF.

The rearrangement joins TRBV7-8 to TRBJ2-5; TCRdb reports TRBD1, a call that lacks DNA to check it against. CDR3 length equals 18 residues. Germline CDR1 and CDR2: SGHVS and FQNEAQ. The CDR3: CASSLGIMSGPQKETQYF.

The chain joins TRBV10-3 to TRBJ2-5. Germline V lookup: CDR1 ENHRY, CDR2 SYGVKD. The CDR3 is 13 residues long. CDR3 residues: CAISGTFLETQYF.

The chain carries TRBV5-6 and TRBJ2-1. Germline lookup yields CDR1 SGHDT and CDR2 YYEEEE. The CDR3 spans 12 residues. CDR3 residues: CASSFFKDEQFF.

The chain carries TRBV20-1 and TRBJ2-5; the TRBD2 assignment by TCRdb is unverifiable without DNA. This CDR3 region has 16 residues. Germline CDR1 and CDR2: DFQATT and SNEGSKA (reference sequence). The CDR3 spells CSATWGVAGGQETQYF.